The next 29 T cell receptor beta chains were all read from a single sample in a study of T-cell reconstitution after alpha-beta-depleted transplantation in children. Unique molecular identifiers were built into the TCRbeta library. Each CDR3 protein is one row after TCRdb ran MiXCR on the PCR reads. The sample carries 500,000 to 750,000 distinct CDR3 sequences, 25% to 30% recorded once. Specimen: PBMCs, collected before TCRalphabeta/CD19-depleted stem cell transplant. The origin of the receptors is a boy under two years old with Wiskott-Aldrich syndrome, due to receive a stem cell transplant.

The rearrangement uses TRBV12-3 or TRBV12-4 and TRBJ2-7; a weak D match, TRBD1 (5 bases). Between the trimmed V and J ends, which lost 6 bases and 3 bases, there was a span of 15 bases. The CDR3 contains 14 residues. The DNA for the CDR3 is TGTGCCAGCAGCAAAGACAGCCTACACTACGAGCAGTACTTC. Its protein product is CASSKDSLHYEQYF.

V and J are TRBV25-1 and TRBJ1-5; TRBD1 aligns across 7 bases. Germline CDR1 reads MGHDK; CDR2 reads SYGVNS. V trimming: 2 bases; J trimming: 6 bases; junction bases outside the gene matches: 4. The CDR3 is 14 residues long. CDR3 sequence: CASSERGLGQPQHF. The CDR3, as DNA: TGTGCCAGCAGTGAAAGGGGGCTGGGTCAGCCCCAGCATTTT.

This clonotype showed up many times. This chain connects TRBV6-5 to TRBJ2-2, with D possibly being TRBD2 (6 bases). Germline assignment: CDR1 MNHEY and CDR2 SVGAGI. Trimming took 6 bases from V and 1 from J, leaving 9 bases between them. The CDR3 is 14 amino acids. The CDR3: CASRRLENTGELFF. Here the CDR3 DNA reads TGTGCCAGCAGGAGACTAGAGAACACCGGGGAGCTGTTTTTT.

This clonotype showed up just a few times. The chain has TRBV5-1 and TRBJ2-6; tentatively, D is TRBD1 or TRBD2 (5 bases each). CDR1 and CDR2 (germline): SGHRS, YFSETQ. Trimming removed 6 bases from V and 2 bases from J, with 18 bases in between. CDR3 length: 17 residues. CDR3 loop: CASTLGFGAPGANVLTF. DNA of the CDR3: TGCGCCAGCACCCTGGGGTTCGGGGCCCCTGGGGCCAACGTCCTGACTTTC. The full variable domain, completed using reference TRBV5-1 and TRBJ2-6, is KAGVTQTPRYLIKTRGQQVTLSCSPISGHRSVSWYQQTPGQGLQFLFEYFSETQRNKGNFPGRFSGRQFSNSRSEMNVSTLELGDSALYLCASTLGFGAPGANVLTFGAGSRLTVL.

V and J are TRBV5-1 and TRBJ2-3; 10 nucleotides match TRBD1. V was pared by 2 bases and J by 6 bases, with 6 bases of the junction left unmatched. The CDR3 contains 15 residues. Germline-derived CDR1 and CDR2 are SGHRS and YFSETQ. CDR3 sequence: CASSFGTGAVDTQYF. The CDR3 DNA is TGCGCCAGCAGCTTTGGGACAGGGGCGGTGGATACGCAGTATTTT.

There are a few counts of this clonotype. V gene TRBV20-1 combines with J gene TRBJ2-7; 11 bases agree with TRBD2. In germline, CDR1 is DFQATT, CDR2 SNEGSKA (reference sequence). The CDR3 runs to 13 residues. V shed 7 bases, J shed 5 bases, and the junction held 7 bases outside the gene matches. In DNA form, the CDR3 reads TGCAGTGTCGCACTAGCGGGAGTCAACGAGCAGTACTTC. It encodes CSVALAGVNEQYF.

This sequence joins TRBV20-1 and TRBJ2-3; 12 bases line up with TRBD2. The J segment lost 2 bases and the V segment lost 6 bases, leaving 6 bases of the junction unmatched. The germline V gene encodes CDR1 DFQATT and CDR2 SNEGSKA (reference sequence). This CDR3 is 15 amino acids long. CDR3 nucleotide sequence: TGCAGTGCGAGACTAGCGGGAGTCTCCACAGATACGCAGTATTTT. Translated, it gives CSARLAGVSTDTQYF.

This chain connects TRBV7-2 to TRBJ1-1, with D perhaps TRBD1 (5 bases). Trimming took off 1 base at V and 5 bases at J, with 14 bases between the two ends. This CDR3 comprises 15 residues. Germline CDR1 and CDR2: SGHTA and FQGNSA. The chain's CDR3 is CASSLVISPGTEAFF. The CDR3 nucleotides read TGTGCCAGCAGCTTAGTAATTTCTCCAGGGACTGAAGCTTTCTTT.

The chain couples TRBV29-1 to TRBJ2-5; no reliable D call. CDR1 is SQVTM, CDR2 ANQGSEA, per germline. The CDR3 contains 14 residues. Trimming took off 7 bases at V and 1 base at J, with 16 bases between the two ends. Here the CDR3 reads CSAAFGYGQETQYF. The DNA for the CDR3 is TGCAGCGCCGCATTTGGGTACGGCCAAGAGACCCAGTACTTC.

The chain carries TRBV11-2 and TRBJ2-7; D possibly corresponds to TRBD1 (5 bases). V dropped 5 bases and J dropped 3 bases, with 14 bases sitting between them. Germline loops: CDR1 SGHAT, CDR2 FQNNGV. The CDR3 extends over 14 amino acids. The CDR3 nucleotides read TGTGCCAGCAGCATTGGACACAACAACTACGAGCAGTACTTC. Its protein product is CASSIGHNNYEQYF. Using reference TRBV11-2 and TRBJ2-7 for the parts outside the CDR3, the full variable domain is EAGVAQSPRYKIIEKRQSVAFWCNPISGHATLYWYQQILGQGPKLLIQFQNNGVVDDSQLPKDRFSAERLKGVDSTLKIQPAKLEDSAVYLCASSIGHNNYEQYFGPGTRLTVT.

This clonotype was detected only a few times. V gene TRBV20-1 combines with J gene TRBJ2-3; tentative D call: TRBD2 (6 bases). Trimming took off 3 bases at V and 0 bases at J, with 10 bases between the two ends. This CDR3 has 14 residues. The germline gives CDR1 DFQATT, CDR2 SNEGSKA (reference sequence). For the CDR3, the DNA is TGCAGTGCTAGTCTAGCGACTAGCACAGATACGCAGTATTTT. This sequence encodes CSASLATSTDTQYF.

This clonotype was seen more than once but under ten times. The CDR3 DNA reads as TGCGCCAGCAGCTTGAGGGGGGGAGCGTACAATGAGCAGTTCTTC. It specifies CASSLRGGAYNEQFF. The rearrangement joins TRBV5-1 to TRBJ2-1; tentatively, D is TRBD2 (7 bases). This CDR3 comprises 15 residues. V lost 1 base to trimming and J lost 4 bases, with 12 bases between them. CDR1 is SGHRS, CDR2 YFSETQ, per germline.

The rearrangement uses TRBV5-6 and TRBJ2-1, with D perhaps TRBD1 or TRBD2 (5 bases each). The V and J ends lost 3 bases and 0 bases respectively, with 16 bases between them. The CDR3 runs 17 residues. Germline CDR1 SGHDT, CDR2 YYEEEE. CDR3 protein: CASSSPGPAGSYNEQFF. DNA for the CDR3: TGTGCCAGCAGCTCACCGGGACCCGCGGGCTCCTACAATGAGCAGTTCTTC.

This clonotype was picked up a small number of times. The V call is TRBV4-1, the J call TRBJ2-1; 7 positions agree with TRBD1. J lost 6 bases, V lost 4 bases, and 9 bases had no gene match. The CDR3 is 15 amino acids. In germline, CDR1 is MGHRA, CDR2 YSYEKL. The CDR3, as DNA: TGCGCCAGCAGCCGCATCCGGGACAGTGTCAATGAGCAGTTCTTC. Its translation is CASSRIRDSVNEQFF.

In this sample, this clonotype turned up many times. The CDR3 DNA sequence: TGTGCCAGCAGGCCAACAGGGGGTATCACAGATACGCAGTATTTT. Encoded protein: CASRPTGGITDTQYF. The chain couples TRBV12-3 or TRBV12-4 to TRBJ2-3, with 8 bases lining up with TRBD1. V lost 6 bases, J lost 2 bases, and 7 bases stayed unmatched. The CDR3 loop spans 15 amino acids.

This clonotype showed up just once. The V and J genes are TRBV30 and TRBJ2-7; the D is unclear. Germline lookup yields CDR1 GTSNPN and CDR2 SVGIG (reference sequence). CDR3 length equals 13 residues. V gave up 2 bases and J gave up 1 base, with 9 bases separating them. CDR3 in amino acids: CAWSPDLSYEQYF. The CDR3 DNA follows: TGTGCCTGGAGTCCCGACCTATCCTACGAGCAGTACTTC.

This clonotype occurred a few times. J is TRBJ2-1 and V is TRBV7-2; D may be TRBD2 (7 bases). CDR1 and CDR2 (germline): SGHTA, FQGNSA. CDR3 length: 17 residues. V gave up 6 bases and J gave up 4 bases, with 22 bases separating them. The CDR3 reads CASSRPPAGANYNEQFF. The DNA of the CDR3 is TGTGCCAGCAGTCGCCCTCCCGCGGGGGCGAATTACAATGAGCAGTTCTTC.

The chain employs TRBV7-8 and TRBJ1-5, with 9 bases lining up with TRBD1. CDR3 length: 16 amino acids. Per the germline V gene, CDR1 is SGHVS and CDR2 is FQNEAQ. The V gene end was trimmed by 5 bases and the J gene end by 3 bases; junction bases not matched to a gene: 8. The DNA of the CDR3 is TGTGCCAGCAGCCGCCACAGGGGGCGGGACAATCAGCCCCAGCATTTT. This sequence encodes CASSRHRGRDNQPQHF.

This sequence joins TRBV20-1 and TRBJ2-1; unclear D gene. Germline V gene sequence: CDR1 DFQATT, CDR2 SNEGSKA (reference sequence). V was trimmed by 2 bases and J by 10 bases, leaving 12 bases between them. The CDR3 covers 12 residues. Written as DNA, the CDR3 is TGCAGTGCTAGAATTCAGCGAGGCGAGCAGTTCTTC. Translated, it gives CSARIQRGEQFF.

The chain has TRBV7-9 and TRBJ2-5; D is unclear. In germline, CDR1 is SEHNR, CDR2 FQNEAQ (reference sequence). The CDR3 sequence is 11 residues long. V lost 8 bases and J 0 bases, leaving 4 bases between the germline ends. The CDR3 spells CASDNQETQYF. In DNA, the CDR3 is TGTGCCAGCGATAACCAAGAGACCCAGTACTTC.

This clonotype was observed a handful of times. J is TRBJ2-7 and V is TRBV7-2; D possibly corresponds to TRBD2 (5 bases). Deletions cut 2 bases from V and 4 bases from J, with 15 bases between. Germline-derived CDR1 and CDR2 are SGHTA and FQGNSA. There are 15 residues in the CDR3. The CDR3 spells CASSLRGVRSYEQYF. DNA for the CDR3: TGTGCCAGCAGCTTACGGGGAGTAAGGTCATACGAGCAGTACTTC. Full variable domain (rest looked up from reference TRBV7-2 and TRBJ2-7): GAGVSQSPSNKVTEKGKDVELRCDPISGHTALYWYRQSLGQGLEFLIYFQGNSAPDKSGLPSDRFSAERTGGSVSTLTIQRTQQEDSAVYLCASSLRGVRSYEQYFGPGTRLTVT.

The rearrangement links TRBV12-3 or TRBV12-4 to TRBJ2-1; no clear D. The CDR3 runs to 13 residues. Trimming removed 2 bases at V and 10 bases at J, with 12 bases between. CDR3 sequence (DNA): TGTGCCAGCAGTTTACCCACCCGTGGCGAGCAGTTCTTC. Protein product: CASSLPTRGEQFF.

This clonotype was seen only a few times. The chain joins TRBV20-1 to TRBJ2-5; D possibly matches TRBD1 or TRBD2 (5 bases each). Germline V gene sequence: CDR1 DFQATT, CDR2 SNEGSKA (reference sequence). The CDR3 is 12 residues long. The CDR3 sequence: CTEGLAEETQYF. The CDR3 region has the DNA TGCACTGAGGGGCTAGCAGAGGAGACCCAGTACTTC.

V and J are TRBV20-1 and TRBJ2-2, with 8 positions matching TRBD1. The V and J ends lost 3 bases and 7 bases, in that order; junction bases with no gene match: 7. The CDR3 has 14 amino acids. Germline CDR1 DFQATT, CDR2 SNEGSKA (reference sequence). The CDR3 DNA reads TGCAGTGCTAGGCGGAGACAGGGGAGCGGGGAGCTGTTTTTT. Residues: CSARRRQGSGELFF.

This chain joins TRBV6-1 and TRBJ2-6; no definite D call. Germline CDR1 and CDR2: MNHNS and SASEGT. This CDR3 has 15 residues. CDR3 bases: TGTGCAGCATCCAAACAGAGCTCTGGGGCCAACGTCCTGACTTTC. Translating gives CAASKQSSGANVLTF.

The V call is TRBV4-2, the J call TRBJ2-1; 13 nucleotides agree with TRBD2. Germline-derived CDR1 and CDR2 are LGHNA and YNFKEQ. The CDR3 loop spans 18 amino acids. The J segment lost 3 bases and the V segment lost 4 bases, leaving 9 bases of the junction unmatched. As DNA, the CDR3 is TGTGCCAGCAGCCCAACTAGCGGGAGGGCGCAGGACTACAATGAGCAGTTCTTC. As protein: CASSPTSGRAQDYNEQFF.

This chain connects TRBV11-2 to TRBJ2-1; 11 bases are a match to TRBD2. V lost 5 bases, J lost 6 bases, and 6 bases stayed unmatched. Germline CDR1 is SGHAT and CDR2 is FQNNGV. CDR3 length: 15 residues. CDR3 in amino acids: CASSPLAGGGNEQFF. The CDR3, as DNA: TGTGCCAGCAGCCCTCTAGCGGGAGGAGGCAATGAGCAGTTCTTC.

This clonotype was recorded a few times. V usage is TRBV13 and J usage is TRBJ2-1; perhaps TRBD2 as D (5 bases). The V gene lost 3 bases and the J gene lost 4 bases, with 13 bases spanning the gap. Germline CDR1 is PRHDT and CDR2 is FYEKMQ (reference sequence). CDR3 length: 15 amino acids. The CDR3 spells CASSFKAALYNEQFF. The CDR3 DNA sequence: TGTGCCAGCAGCTTTAAAGCGGCCCTATACAATGAGCAGTTCTTC.

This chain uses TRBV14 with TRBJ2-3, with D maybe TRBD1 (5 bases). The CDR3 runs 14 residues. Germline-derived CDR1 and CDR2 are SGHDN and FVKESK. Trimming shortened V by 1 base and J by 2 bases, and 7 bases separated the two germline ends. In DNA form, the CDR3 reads TGTGCCAGCAGCCAAGGCAGGGTCACAGATACGCAGTATTTT. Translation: CASSQGRVTDTQYF.